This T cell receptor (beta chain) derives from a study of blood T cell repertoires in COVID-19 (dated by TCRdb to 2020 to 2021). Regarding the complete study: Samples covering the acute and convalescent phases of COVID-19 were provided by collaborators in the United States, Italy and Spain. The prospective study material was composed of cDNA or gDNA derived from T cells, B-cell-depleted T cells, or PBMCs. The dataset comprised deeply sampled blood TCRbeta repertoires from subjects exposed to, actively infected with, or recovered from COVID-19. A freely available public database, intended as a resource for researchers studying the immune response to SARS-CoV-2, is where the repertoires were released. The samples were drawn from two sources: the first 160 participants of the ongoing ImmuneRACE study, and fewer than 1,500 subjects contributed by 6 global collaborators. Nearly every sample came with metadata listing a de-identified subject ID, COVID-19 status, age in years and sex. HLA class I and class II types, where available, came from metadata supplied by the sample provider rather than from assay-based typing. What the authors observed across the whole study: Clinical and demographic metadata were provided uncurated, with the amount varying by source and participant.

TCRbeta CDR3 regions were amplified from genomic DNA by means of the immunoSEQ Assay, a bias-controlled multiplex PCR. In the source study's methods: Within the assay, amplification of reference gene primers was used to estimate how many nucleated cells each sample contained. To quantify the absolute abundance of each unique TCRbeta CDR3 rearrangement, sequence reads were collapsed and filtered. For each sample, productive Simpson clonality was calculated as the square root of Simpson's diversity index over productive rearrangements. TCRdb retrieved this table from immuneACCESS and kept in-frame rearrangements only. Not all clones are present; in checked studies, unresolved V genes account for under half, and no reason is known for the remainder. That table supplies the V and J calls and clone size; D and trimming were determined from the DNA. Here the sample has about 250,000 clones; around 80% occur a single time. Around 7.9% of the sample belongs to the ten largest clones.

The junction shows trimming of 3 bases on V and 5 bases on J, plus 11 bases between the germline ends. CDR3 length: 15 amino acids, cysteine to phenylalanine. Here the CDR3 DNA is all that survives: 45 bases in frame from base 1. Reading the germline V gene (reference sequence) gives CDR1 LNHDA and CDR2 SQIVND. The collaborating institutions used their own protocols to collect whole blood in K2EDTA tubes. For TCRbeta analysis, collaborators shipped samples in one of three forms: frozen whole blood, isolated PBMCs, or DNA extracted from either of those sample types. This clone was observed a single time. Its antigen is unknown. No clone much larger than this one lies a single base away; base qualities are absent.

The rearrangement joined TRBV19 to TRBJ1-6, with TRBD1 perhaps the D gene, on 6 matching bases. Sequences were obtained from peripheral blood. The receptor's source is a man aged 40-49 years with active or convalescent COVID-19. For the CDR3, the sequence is CASSIAAGDNSPLHF. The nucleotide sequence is TGTGCCAGTAGTATTGCGGCAGGGGATAATTCACCCCTCCACTTT.